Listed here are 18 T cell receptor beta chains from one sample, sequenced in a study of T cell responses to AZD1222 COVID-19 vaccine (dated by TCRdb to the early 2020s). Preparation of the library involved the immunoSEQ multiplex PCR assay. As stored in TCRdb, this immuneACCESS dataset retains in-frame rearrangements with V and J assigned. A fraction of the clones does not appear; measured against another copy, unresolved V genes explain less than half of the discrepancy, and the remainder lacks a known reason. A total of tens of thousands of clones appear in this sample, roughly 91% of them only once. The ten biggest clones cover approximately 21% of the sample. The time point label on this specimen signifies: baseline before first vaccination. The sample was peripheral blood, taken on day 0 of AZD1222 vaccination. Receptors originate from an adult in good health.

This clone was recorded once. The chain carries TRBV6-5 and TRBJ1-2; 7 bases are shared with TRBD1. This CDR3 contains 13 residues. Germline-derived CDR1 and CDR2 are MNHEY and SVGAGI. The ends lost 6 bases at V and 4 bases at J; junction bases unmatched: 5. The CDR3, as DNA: TGTGCCAGCAGCCGGGGACAGCTCTATGGCTACACCTTC. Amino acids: CASSRGQLYGYTF.

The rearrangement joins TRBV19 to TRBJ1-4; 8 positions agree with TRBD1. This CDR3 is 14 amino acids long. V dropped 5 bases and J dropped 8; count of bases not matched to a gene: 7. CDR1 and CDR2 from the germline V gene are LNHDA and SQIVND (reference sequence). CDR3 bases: TGTGCCAGTAGTTTCCCGGACAGGGACGAAAAACTGTTTTTT. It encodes CASSFPDRDEKLFF.

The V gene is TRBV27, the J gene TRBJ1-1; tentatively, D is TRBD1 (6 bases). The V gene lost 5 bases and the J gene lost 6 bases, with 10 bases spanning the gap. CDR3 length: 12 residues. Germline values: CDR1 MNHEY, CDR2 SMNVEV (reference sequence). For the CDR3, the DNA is TGTGCCAGCAGTCTGGGACATTCTGAAGCTTTCTTT. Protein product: CASSLGHSEAFF.

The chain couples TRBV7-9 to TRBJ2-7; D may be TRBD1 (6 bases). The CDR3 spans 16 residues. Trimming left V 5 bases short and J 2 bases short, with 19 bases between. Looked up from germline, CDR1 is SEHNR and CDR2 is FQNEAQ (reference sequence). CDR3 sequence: CASSTRTGRSAYEQYF. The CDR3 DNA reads TGTGCCAGCAGCACCAGAACAGGGCGGAGCGCCTACGAGCAGTACTTC.

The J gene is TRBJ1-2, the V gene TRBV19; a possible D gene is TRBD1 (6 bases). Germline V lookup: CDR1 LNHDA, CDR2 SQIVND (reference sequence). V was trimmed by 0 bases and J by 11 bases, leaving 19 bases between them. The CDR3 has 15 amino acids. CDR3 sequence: CASSIEAGRGLGYTF. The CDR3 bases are TGTGCCAGTAGTATAGAGGCGGGCAGGGGACTTGGGTACACCTTC.

The CDR3 is CASSGRGTGVTEAFF. The CDR3 DNA is TGTGCCAGCAGTGGAAGGGGGACAGGGGTCACTGAAGCTTTCTTT. V gene TRBV28 combines with J gene TRBJ1-1; TRBD1 aligns across 10 bases. V trimming: 5 bases; J trimming: 4 bases; junction bases outside the gene matches: 7. The germline gives CDR1 MDHEN, CDR2 SYDVKM. The length of the CDR3 is 15 residues.

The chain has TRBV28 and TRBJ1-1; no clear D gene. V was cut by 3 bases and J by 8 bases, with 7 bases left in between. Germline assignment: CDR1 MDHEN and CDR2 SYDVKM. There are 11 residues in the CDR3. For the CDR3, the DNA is TGTGCCAGCAGTTTTCTGGGGGAAGCTTTCTTT. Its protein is CASSFLGEAFF. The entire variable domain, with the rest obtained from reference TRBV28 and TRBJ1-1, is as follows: DVKVTQSSRYLVKRTGEKVFLECVQDMDHENMFWYRQDPGLGLRLIYFSYDVKMKEKGDIPEGYSVSREKKERFSLILESASTNQTSMYLCASSFLGEAFFGQGTRLTVV.

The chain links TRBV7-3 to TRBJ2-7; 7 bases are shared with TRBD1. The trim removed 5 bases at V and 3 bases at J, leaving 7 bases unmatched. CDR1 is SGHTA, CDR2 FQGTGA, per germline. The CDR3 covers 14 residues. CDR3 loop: CASSLRDRSYEQYF. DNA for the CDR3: TGTGCCAGCAGCCTCAGGGACAGAAGCTACGAGCAGTACTTC.

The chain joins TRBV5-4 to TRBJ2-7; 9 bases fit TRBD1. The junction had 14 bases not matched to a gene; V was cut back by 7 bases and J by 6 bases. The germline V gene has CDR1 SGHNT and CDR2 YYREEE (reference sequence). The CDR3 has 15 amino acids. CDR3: CASGLQGARNAEQYF. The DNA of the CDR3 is TGTGCCAGCGGACTACAGGGGGCGCGAAACGCCGAGCAGTACTTC.

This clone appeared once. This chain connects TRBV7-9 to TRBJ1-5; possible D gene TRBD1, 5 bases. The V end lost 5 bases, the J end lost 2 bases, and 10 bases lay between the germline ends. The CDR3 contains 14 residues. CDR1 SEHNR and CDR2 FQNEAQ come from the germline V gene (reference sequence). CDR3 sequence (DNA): TGTGCCAGCAGCCTCCTGGGGGGCAATCAGCCCCAGCATTTT. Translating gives CASSLLGGNQPQHF.

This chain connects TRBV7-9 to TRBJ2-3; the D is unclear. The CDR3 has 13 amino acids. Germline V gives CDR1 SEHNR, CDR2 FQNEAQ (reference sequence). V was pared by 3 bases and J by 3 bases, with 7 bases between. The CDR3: CASSLVRTDTQYF. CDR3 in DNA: TGTGCCAGCAGCTTGGTTAGGACAGATACGCAGTATTTT.

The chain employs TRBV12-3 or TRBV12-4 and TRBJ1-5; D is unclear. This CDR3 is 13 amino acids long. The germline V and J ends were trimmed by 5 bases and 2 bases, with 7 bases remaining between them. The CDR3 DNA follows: TGTGCCAGCAGTAGGGTTGGCAATCAGCCCCAGCATTTT. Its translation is CASSRVGNQPQHF.

The CDR3 DNA reads TGCGCCAGCAGCCAAGACAGGGTGGGCGAGCAGTACTTC. Protein product: CASSQDRVGEQYF. V is TRBV4-3 and J is TRBJ2-7, with D maybe TRBD1 (5 bases). CDR3 length: 13 residues. The V gene's germline CDR1 is LGHNA and CDR2 YSLEER. Trimming cost V 0 bases and J 6 bases, with 9 bases left between them.

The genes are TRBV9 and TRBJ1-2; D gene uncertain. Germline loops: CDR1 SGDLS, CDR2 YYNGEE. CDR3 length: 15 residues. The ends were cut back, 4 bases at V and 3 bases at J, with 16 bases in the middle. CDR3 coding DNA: TGTGCCAGCAGCACCCGGGGAGCGACGGACTATGGCTACACCTTC. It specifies CASSTRGATDYGYTF.

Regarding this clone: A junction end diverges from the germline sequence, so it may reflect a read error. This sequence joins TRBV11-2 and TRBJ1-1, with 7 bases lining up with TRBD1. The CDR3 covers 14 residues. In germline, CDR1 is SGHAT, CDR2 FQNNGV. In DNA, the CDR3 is TGTGCCAGCAGCTTAGATTCCCGTGGGACAGTCACGAGTTTT. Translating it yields CASSLDSRGTVTSF. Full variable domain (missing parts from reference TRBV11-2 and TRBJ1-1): EAGVAQSPRYKIIEKRQSVAFWCNPISGHATLYWYQQILGQGPKLLIQFQNNGVVDDSQLPKDRFSAERLKGVDSTLKIQPAKLEDSAVYLCASSLDSRGTVTSFGQGTRLTVV.

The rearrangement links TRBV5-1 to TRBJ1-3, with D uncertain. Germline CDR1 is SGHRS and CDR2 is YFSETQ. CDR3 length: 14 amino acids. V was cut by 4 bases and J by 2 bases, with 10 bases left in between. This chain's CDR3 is CASSLESAGNTIYF. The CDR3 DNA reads TGCGCCAGCAGCCTAGAATCGGCTGGAAACACCATATATTTT.

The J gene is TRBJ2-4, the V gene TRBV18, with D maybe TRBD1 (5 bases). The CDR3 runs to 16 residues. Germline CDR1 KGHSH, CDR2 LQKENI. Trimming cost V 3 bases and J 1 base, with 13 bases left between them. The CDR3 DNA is TGTGCCAGCTCACCGGAAGGGGTCGGGGCCAAAAACATTCAGTACTTC. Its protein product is CASSPEGVGAKNIQYF.

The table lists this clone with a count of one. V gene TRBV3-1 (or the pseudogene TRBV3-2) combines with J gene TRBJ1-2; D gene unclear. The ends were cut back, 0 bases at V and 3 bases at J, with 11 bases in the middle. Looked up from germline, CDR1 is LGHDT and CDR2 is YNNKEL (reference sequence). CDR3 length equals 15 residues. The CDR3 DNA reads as TGTGCCAGCAGCCAAGATCTGACAAGCTACTATGGCTACACCTTC. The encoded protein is CASSQDLTSYYGYTF.